Here is one TCR beta chain with its context. The data originate from a study of blood T cell repertoires in COVID-19. Across the study: Acute-phase and convalescent COVID-19 samples originated in the United States, Italy and Spain. PBMCs, B-cell-depleted T cells, or T cells provided the cDNA or gDNA that made up the material.

Generated by immunoSEQ multiplex PCR, the TCRdb table keeps only in-frame clones and is missing some. In the table there are 200,000 to 300,000 clones, more than 85% of which are singletons. CDR1 and CDR2 (germline): SGHKS, YYEKEE (reference sequence). The CDR3 covers 13 residues. Deletions cut 4 bases from V and 4 bases from J, with 9 bases between. This TCR was sampled from a woman between 55 and 75 years old with COVID-19, enrolled during active disease. The source material was peripheral blood. The gene calls are TRBV5-5 and TRBJ2-1; TRBD2 might be the D (5 bases). The CDR3 bases are TGTGCCAGCAGCACGGACTTTTACAATGAGCAGTTCTTC. Amino acid sequence: CASSTDFYNEQFF.